This TCR beta chain was recovered during a study of blood T cell repertoires in COVID-19. Study-level information: Samples taken during acute and convalescent COVID-19 were collected in the United States, Italy and Spain.

This table comes from immunoSEQ multiplex PCR, and its TCRdb copy is limited to in-frame clones, with some not included. The table includes about 270,000 clones, around 87% detected once. Germline CDR1 reads MDHEN; CDR2 reads SYDVKM. The V end lost 5 bases, the J end lost 5 bases, and 15 bases lay between the germline ends. This CDR3 comprises 15 residues. The specimen was peripheral blood. The receptor comes from a woman between 50 and 59 years old with acute or convalescent COVID-19. The chain couples TRBV28 to TRBJ1-4, with D possibly TRBD1 on 5 matching bases. CDR3 DNA: TGTGCCAGCAGTCGGGGGGTCCCGGGGAATGAAAAACTGTTTTTT. Translating it yields CASSRGVPGNEKLFF.